This T cell receptor (beta chain) was recovered during a study of CD8 T cells in ankylosing spondylitis. Study outcomes and limitations: Reports of some motif variants in reactive arthritis synovial fluid and blood predate this one. As for the disease-linked clones, they showed a CD8+ phenotype and occurred at relatively low frequencies in peripheral blood. Matched ankylosing spondylitis synovial fluid reportedly contained a significantly enriched population of disease-linked clones.

TCRdb passed the 5' RACE reads through MiXCR, listing each CDR3 protein once. The table lists under 250,000 distinct CDR3 sequences, 20% to 30% of them singletons. In its sample, this clonotype was seen a few times. What it binds is unknown. The sequencing input was blood, either unsorted or a sorted T cell fraction (not recorded which). The source is a male donor with ankylosing spondylitis or in good health (not recorded which).

CDR3 bases: TGTGCCAGCAGTTACGTCACCGGGACTCTGCCCTACGAGCAGTACTTC. It specifies CASSYVTGTLPYEQYF. The chain carries TRBV6-5 and TRBJ2-7; maybe TRBD2 (6 bases). Germline lookup yields CDR1 MNHEY and CDR2 SVGAGI. The CDR3 contains 16 residues. With 2 bases removed from V and 2 bases from J, the gap between germline ends came to 16 bases.